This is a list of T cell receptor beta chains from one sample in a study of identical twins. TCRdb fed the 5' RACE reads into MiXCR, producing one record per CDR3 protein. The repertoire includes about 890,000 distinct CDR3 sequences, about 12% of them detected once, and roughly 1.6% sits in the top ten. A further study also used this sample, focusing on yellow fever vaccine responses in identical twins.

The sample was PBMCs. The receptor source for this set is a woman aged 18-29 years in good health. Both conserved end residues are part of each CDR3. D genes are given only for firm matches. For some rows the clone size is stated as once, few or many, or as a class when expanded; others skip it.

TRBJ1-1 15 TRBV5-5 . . CASSLDAQVFTEAFF TGTGCCAGCAGCTTGGATGCCCAGGTTTTCACTGAAGCTTTCTTT
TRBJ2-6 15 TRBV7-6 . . CASSLPLSLANVLTF TGTGCCAGCAGCCTGCCCCTCTCTCTGGCCAACGTCCTGACTTTC
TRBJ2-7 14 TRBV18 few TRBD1 CASSPSQGAHEQYF TGTGCCAGCTCACCTAGCCAGGGGGCCCACGAGCAGTACTTC
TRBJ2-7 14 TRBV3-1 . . CASSHGTSNFEQYF TGTGCCAGCAGCCATGGCACTAGCAACTTCGAGCAGTACTTC
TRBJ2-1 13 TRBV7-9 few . CASRLLQTGEQFF TGTGCCAGCAGATTGCTGCAAACGGGCGAGCAGTTCTTC
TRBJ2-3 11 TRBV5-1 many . CASKGSDTQYF TGCGCCAGCAAAGGATCAGATACGCAGTATTTT
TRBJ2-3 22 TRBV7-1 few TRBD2 CASSSDLKIRSGGPSFRDTQYF TGTGCCAGCAGCTCCGACCTGAAAATTAGGAGCGGGGGCCCCAGTTTTAGAGATACGCAGTATTTT
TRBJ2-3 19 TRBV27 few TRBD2 CASSFAGLAGGTQIGGLYF TGTGCCAGCAGTTTCGCCGGGCTAGCGGGAGGAACACAGATAGGGGGTCTGTATTTT
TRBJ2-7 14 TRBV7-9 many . CASSLAEGSYEQYF TGTGCCAGCAGCTTAGCCGAGGGTTCCTACGAGCAGTACTTC
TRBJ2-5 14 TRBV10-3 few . CAISESMAQETQYF TGTGCCATCAGTGAGTCGATGGCTCAAGAGACCCAGTACTTC
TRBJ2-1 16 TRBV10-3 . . CAISGVSGDSYSEQFF TGTGCCATCAGTGGGGTTAGCGGAGATTCCTACAGTGAGCAGTTCTTC
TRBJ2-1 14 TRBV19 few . CASKTMSSYNEQFF TGTGCCAGTAAAACGATGAGCTCCTACAATGAGCAGTTCTTC
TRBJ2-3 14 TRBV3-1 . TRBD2 CASRRSGGTDTQYF TGTGCCAGCAGGCGTAGCGGGGGGACAGATACGCAGTATTTT
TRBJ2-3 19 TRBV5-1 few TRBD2 CASSLAFRRSSGGSDTQYF TGCGCCAGCAGCTTGGCCTTCAGGCGGAGTAGCGGGGGTTCAGATACGCAGTATTTT
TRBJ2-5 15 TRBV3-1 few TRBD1 CASSHPDRGQETQYF TGTGCCAGCAGCCATCCGGACAGGGGCCAAGAGACCCAGTACTTC
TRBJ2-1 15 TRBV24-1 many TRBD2 CATSEVSGSYNEQFF TGTGCCACCAGTGAGGTTAGCGGGAGTTATAATGAGCAGTTCTTC
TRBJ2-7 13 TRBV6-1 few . CASRNQGTYEQYF TGTGCCAGCAGGAACCAGGGGACCTACGAGCAGTACTTC
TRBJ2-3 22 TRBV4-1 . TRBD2 CASSQSYGAGLAGGPRTDTQYF TGCGCCAGCAGCCAATCTTATGGGGCGGGACTAGCGGGAGGGCCTCGCACAGATACGCAGTATTTT
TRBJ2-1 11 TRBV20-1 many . CSANAGYEQFF TGCAGTGCTAACGCGGGGTATGAGCAGTTCTTC
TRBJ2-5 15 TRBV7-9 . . CASSLGSQPQETQYF TGTGCCAGCAGCTTAGGGAGCCAACCTCAAGAGACCCAGTACTTC
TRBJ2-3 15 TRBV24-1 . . CATSDRLAGTDTQYF TGTGCCACCAGTGATAGGCTCGCGGGCACAGATACGCAGTATTTT
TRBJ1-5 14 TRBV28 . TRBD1 CASSWTGFNQPQHF TGTGCCAGCAGCTGGACAGGCTTCAATCAGCCCCAGCATTTT
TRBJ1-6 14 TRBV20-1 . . CSARRGADNSPLHF TGCAGTGCTAGGAGGGGCGCGGATAATTCACCCCTCCACTTT
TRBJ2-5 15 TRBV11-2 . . CASSLRASAQETQYF TGTGCCAGCAGCTTAAGGGCTAGCGCACAAGAGACCCAGTACTTC
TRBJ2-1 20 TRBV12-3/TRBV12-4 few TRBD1 CASSPWALLDRTGDNNEQFF TGTGCCAGCAGTCCTTGGGCCCTACTTGATCGGACAGGGGATAACAATGAGCAGTTCTTC
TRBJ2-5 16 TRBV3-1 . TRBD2 CASSQLRLAGQETQYF TGTGCCAGCAGCCAACTTAGGCTAGCGGGCCAAGAGACCCAGTACTTC
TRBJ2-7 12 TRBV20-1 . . CSAFQGSYEQYF TGCAGTGCCTTCCAGGGTTCCTACGAGCAGTACTTC
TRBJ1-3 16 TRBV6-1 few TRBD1 CASSTGQGAGGNTIYF TGTGCCAGCAGTACGGGACAGGGGGCCGGAGGAAACACCATATATTTT
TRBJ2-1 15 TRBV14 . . CASSQGIGVYNEQFF TGTGCCAGCAGCCAAGGCATTGGGGTCTACAATGAGCAGTTCTTC
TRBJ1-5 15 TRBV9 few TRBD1 CASSRGTGRNQPQHF TGTGCCAGCAGCCGCGGGACAGGGAGGAATCAGCCCCAGCATTTT
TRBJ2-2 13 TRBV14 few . CASSRREAEKLFF TGTGCCAGCAGCCGAAGGGAGGCAGAGAAGCTGTTTTTT
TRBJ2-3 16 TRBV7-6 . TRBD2 CASSLGGGGDTDTQYF TGTGCCAGCAGCTTAGGAGGCGGGGGAGACACAGATACGCAGTATTTT
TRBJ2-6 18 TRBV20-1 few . CSARDQGPSGAGANVLTF TGCAGTGCTAGAGATCAGGGCCCATCGGGGGCTGGGGCCAACGTCCTGACTTTC
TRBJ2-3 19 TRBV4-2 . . CASSQTTFSKGHYTDTQYF TGTGCCAGCAGCCAAACAACGTTTTCCAAGGGACACTACACAGATACGCAGTATTTT
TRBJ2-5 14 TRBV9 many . CASSVSGGGETQYF TGTGCCAGCAGCGTGAGCGGAGGAGGAGAGACCCAGTACTTC